The sequence of this T cell receptor (beta chain) was determined in a study of beta chain features in type 1 diabetes. Study-level background: The patients were much like the healthy donors in age, gender and cell yields. Examination spanned some 100 million sorted cells from all samples.

General study points: Naive, central memory and Treg TCRB repertoires appeared more alike in patients than in healthy donors. In all four CD4+ subsets, TCRB CDR3 length was significantly, moderately reduced in type 1 diabetes.

The study reverse transcribed the entire isolated RNA, so it sequenced expressed TCRB transcripts. The assay was immunoSEQ multiplex PCR, and TCRdb's table has in-frame clones only and misses some. The sample lists about 150,000 clones, about 9% occurring once. In total, each donor contributed a single heparinised blood draw that averaged about 100 mL. Germline V gives CDR1 SQVTM, CDR2 ANQGSEA. The CDR3 is 16 residues long. V lost 3 bases and J 4 bases, leaving 21 bases between the germline ends. This clone was counted only a few times. Its antigen is unknown. The V and J genes are TRBV29-1 and TRBJ1-2; perhaps TRBD1 as D (5 bases). The sequencing input was central memory CD4+ T cells from blood. The sequence came from a woman in her 30s with type 1 diabetes. This CDR3 reads CSVDPSGGTVSYGYTF. CDR3 DNA sequence: TGCAGCGTTGACCCTAGCGGCGGGACGGTTTCCTATGGCTACACCTTC.